The 20 T cell receptor beta chains below come from one sample, sequenced in a study of blood T cells in healthy people across ages (dated by TCRdb to about 2015). The library was generated by 5' RACE. Sequencing was performed on an Illumina HiSeq 2500. A second about 6 to 11 cycle PCR used a sample-barcoded 5' primer and a J-beta primer mix. The public reads were reprocessed in TCRdb via fastp at Q25 and MiXCR, keeping in-frame beta chains. Merged by CDR3 protein, the rows form single entries marked with the most common genes and DNA. The sample table holds 650,000 or so distinct CDR3 sequences, of which under 65% were seen once. Less than 15% of the sample is taken by the ten largest. Source material: blood. These receptors originate from a woman older than 75 in good health.

Comments on this clonotype: No conserved phenylalanine or tryptophan is present at the end of the CDR3, so a read error is the likely explanation. The V and J genes are TRBV10-1 and TRBJ2-5, with D possibly matching TRBD1 (5 bases). Per germline, CDR1 WNHNN and CDR2 SYGVQD (reference sequence). The CDR3 runs 16 residues. V was pared by 5 bases and J by 11 bases, with 27 bases between. CDR3 region: CASSPTDRIYVDEQYY. CDR3 DNA: TGCGCCAGCAGTCCGACCGACAGAATATATGTCGATGAGCAGTACTAC.

This clonotype came up a few times. V gene TRBV9 combines with J gene TRBJ2-3, with D hard to call. CDR1 is SGDLS and CDR2 is YYNGEE in the germline V gene. The CDR3 sequence is 14 residues long. Trimming stripped 2 bases from V and 2 bases from J, with 9 bases between. CDR3 region: CASSVRLSTDTQYF. The CDR3 nucleotides are TGTGCCAGCAGCGTGAGACTGTCCACAGATACGCAGTATTTT.

This clonotype was found many times. The chain recombines TRBV28 with TRBJ2-7; TRBD1 aligns across 7 bases. V dropped 2 bases and J dropped 6; count of bases not matched to a gene: 7. The CDR3 is made up of 14 amino acids. CDR1 is MDHEN and CDR2 is SYDVKM in the germline V gene. CDR3: CASSLDRVGSEQYF. Here the CDR3 DNA reads TGTGCCAGCAGTTTAGACAGGGTCGGGTCCGAGCAGTACTTC. Drawing the rest from reference TRBV28 and TRBJ2-7, the complete variable domain is DVKVTQSSRYLVKRTGEKVFLECVQDMDHENMFWYRQDPGLGLRLIYFSYDVKMKEKGDIPEGYSVSREKKERFSLILESASTNQTSMYLCASSLDRVGSEQYFGPGTRLTVT.

This clonotype has at least ten counts. The V call is TRBV11-3, the J call TRBJ2-3; possibly TRBD1 for D (5 bases). The CDR3 length is 13 residues. The V end was cut by 5 bases, the J end by 4 bases, with 10 bases between. CDR1 and CDR2 (germline): SGHNT, YENEEA. The CDR3 bases are TGTGCCAGCAGCGCCAGGGTCGCAGATACGCAGTATTTT. Its protein is CASSARVADTQYF. Combining the CDR3 with reference TRBV11-3 and TRBJ2-3 gives the whole variable domain EAGVVQSPRYKIIEKKQPVAFWCNPISGHNTLYWYLQNLGQGPELLIRYENEEAVDDSQLPKDRFSAERLKGVDSTLKIQPAELGDSAVYLCASSARVADTQYFGPGTRLTVL.

This chain joins TRBV6-2 or TRBV6-3 and TRBJ2-1; 8 bases are a match to TRBD2. CDR1 and CDR2 from the germline V gene are MNHEY and SVGEGT. The V and J ends lost 8 bases and 8 bases, in that order; junction bases with no gene match: 14. CDR3 length: 15 residues. CDR3 loop: CASFGGGSLWDEQFF. As DNA, the CDR3 is TGTGCCAGCTTCGGCGGGGGGTCGCTGTGGGATGAGCAGTTCTTC.

Comments on this clonotype: This clone may be a read error of a much larger clone one base away. The chain uses TRBV7-2 and TRBJ2-1; 15 bases align to TRBD2. The assigned J gene may be wrong: the sequence end matches TRBJ2-7 better. This CDR3 spans 19 amino acids. CDR1 and CDR2 from the germline V gene are SGHTA and FQGNSA. CDR3 sequence reads: CASSRGLAGGFGSYNEQYF. The CDR3 DNA reads as TGTGCCAGCAGCAGGGGACTAGCGGGGGGCTTTGGCTCCTACAATGAGCAGTACTTC.

The rearrangement uses TRBV24-1 and TRBJ2-1; D gene uncertain. Judging by the DNA end, TRBJ2-7 fits better; the J call may be wrong. This CDR3 comprises 16 residues. Looked up from germline, CDR1 is KGHDR and CDR2 is SFDVKD. The DNA of the CDR3 is TGTGCCACCAGTGATTTCGGAGACAATGCCTACAATGAGCAGTACTTC. Translation: CATSDFGDNAYNEQYF.

The chain joins TRBV4-2 to TRBJ2-3, with TRBD1 matching over 10 bases. The CDR3 has 17 amino acids. V was pared by 0 bases and J by 7 bases, with 10 bases of the junction left unmatched. Per the germline V gene, CDR1 is LGHNA and CDR2 is YNFKEQ. CDR3 nucleotide sequence: TGTGCCAGCAGCCAAGATCTAAGACAGGGGGCGAGGAATACGCAGTATTTT. Its translation is CASSQDLRQGARNTQYF.

The J gene is TRBJ1-2, the V gene TRBV20-1; 7 bases map to TRBD1. The CDR3 contains 13 residues. From germline, CDR1 is DFQATT and CDR2 SNEGSKA (reference sequence). Unmatched junction bases numbered 8, after V lost 6 bases and J lost 4 bases. The CDR3 protein is CSAPGQKSYGYTF. The DNA for the CDR3 is TGCAGTGCCCCGGGACAGAAAAGCTATGGCTACACCTTC.

The chain is built from TRBV9 and TRBJ2-1; D gene unclear. The last part of the DNA fits TRBJ2-7 better; the J call may be wrong. Germline-derived CDR1 and CDR2 are SGDLS and YYNGEE. CDR3 length: 13 residues. The CDR3 DNA is TGTGCCAGCAGCGTAGAGGGTTTTGGGGAGCAGTACTTC. Translated: CASSVEGFGEQYF.

The rearrangement joins TRBV2 to TRBJ1-2; no clear D. Germline-derived CDR1 and CDR2 are SNHLY and FYNNEI. V was trimmed by 2 bases and J by 4 bases, leaving 8 bases between them. The CDR3 is made up of 13 amino acids. CDR3 DNA: TGTGCCAGCAGTGAAATCAGCCTCTATGGCTACACCTTC. This codes for CASSEISLYGYTF. The whole variable domain, remainder taken from reference TRBV2 and TRBJ1-2, is EPEVTQTPSHQVTQMGQEVILRCVPISNHLYFYWYRQILGQKVEFLVSFYNNEISEKSEIFDDQFSVERPDGSNFTLKIRSTKLEDSAMYFCASSEISLYGYTFGSGTRLTVV.

This clonotype was seen many times. This chain connects TRBV2 to TRBJ1-6, with D uncertain. This CDR3 is 13 amino acids long. Germline V lookup: CDR1 SNHLY, CDR2 FYNNEI. Trimming cost V 6 bases and J 6 bases, with 9 bases left between them. CDR3 in DNA: TGTGCCAGCAGGGTGCTCTCTAATTCACCCCTCCACTTT. Residues: CASRVLSNSPLHF.

This rearrangement joins TRBV29-1 to TRBJ2-5; TRBD2 matches at 8 bases. V dropped 1 base and J dropped 11; count of bases not matched to a gene: 18. This CDR3 spans 16 amino acids. Germline V lookup: CDR1 SQVTM, CDR2 ANQGSEA. The CDR3 reads CSVEALRGGPLNEQYF. The CDR3 nucleotides read TGCAGCGTTGAAGCTCTTCGGGGGGGCCCACTCAATGAGCAGTACTTC.

This clonotype was counted between two and nine times. This could be a read error, since a much larger clone is one nucleotide away. The chain links TRBV5-1 to TRBJ2-1, with D tentatively TRBD2 (6 bases). The DNA end lines up better with TRBJ2-7; the J call may be wrong. Germline V gives CDR1 SGHRS, CDR2 YFSETQ. The CDR3 runs to 16 residues. CDR3 region: CASSAASVGSYNEQYF. In DNA, the CDR3 is TGCGCCAGCAGCGCCGCTAGCGTGGGCTCCTACAATGAGCAGTACTTC.

This rearrangement joins TRBV5-5 to TRBJ2-7; D is uncertain. The CDR3 consists of 14 residues. Germline CDR1 and CDR2: SGHKS and YYEKEE (reference sequence). Trimming took off 2 bases at V and 3 bases at J, with 12 bases between the two ends. The DNA for the CDR3 is TGTGCCAGCAGCTTAGGGCAGGACCACTACGAGCAGTACTTC. Its protein is CASSLGQDHYEQYF.

The chain is built from TRBV7-9 and TRBJ2-3, with 7 bases that match TRBD1. V dropped 5 bases and J dropped 0; count of bases not matched to a gene: 8. Looked up from germline, CDR1 is SEHNR and CDR2 is FQNEAQ (reference sequence). CDR3 length equals 16 residues. The DNA of the CDR3 is TGTGCCAGCAGCCTCACTCTGACAGGGAGCACAGATACGCAGTATTTT. It yields the protein CASSLTLTGSTDTQYF.

The rearrangement links TRBV29-1 to TRBJ2-1; TRBD1 matches 7 bases. The CDR3 spans 14 residues. The V segment lost 6 bases and the J segment 4 bases; nucleotides outside the gene matches: 9. In germline, CDR1 is SQVTM, CDR2 ANQGSEA. The CDR3 nucleotides read TGCAGCGTGTCCGGGACAGCCTTTTACAATGAGCAGTTCTTC. Residues: CSVSGTAFYNEQFF.

This clonotype showed up many times. The rearrangement links TRBV7-2 to TRBJ1-1, with 7 positions matching TRBD1. The CDR3 sequence is 14 residues long. Trimming took 5 bases from V and 5 from J; bases not matched to a gene: 8. CDR1 is SGHTA, CDR2 FQGNSA, per germline. The CDR3 spells CASSLRQGWTEAFF. The CDR3 nucleotides are TGTGCCAGCAGCCTGAGACAGGGATGGACTGAAGCTTTCTTT.

This clonotype was counted ten times or more. The chain combines TRBV12-3 or TRBV12-4 with TRBJ1-6; D is ambiguous. V gave up 5 bases and J gave up 13 bases, with 12 bases separating them. This CDR3 is built from 12 residues. DNA of the CDR3: TGTGCCAGCAGTACCCGGACGTTCCCCCTCCACTTT. This gives the protein CASSTRTFPLHF.

The gene calls are TRBV6-2 or TRBV6-3 and TRBJ2-5; TRBD2 matches at 11 bases. V shed 11 bases and J 11 bases; nucleotides not matched to a gene: 13. Germline values: CDR1 MNHEY, CDR2 SVGEGT. This CDR3 comprises 13 residues. CDR3 residues: CAVGLAVSNEQYF. CDR3 in DNA: TGTGCCGTGGGACTAGCGGTATCAAATGAGCAGTACTTC.